The 23 T cell receptor beta chains listed next were all sequenced from one sample in a study of blood T cell repertoires in COVID-19. Produced via immunoSEQ multiplex PCR; TCRdb's table is partial and in-frame only. The repertoire holds under 200,000 clones, 80% to 90% seen once, with about 5% in the top ten. Sequencing was performed on peripheral blood. These receptors were taken from a woman older than 75 with acute or convalescent COVID-19.

The chain employs TRBV20-1 and TRBJ2-7, with D hard to call. Trimming pared 3 bases from V and 0 bases from J, leaving 12 bases between. The CDR3 covers 14 residues. Germline V lookup: CDR1 DFQATT, CDR2 SNEGSKA (reference sequence). The CDR3 is CSASGPKSSYEQYF. The DNA of the CDR3 is TGCAGTGCTAGTGGTCCGAAGAGCTCCTACGAGCAGTACTTC.

The J gene is TRBJ2-2, the V gene TRBV9; 8 nucleotides match TRBD1. The CDR3 extends over 15 amino acids. Germline V CDR1 and CDR2: SGDLS, YYNGEE. V gave up 0 bases and J gave up 4 bases; unmatched junction bases: 2. The CDR3 is CASSVGTGGTGELFF. CDR3 nucleotide sequence: TGTGCCAGCAGCGTAGGTACAGGGGGCACCGGGGAGCTGTTTTTT.

Note on this clone: Other DNA sequences within the sample encode an identical CDR3. The chain has TRBV5-1 and TRBJ2-7; D not certain. V lost 4 bases, J lost 4 bases, and 9 bases lay in between. Germline V gene data show CDR1 as SGHRS and CDR2 as YFSETQ. The CDR3 runs 12 residues. The CDR3 reads CASSLPSYEQYF. CDR3 coding DNA: TGCGCCAGCAGCCTCCCTTCGTACGAGCAGTACTTC.

This clone was seen many times. This chain joins TRBV6-6 and TRBJ1-5; D possibly corresponds to TRBD1 (5 bases). Trimming took 5 bases from V and 2 from J, leaving 10 bases between them. Germline CDR1 is MNHNY and CDR2 is SVGAGI (reference sequence). CDR3 length: 14 residues. The CDR3 DNA reads as TGTGCCAGCAGTGGGTGGGGGGGCAATCAGCCCCAGCATTTT. Its protein product is CASSGWGGNQPQHF.

To note about this clone: Other DNA sequences within the sample encode an identical CDR3. This chain connects TRBV5-1 to TRBJ2-7, with a weak D call TRBD2 (5 bases). Germline CDR1 and CDR2: SGHRS and YFSETQ. Trimming removed 2 bases at V and 0 bases at J, with 9 bases between. There are 14 residues in the CDR3. CDR3 nucleotide sequence: TGCGCCAGCAGCTTAGGACTTAGCTCCTACGAGCAGTACTTC. This codes for CASSLGLSSYEQYF.

V is TRBV7-2 and J is TRBJ2-7, with 10 positions matching TRBD1. Trimming cost V 5 bases and J 4 bases; bases outside gene matches: 8. CDR1 is SGHTA, CDR2 FQGNSA, per germline. The CDR3 has 15 amino acids. The CDR3 coding sequence is TGTGCCAGCAGCCCCAGGACAGGGGGAATGTACGAGCAGTACTTC. Translation: CASSPRTGGMYEQYF. The complete variable domain, with remaining parts taken from reference TRBV7-2 and TRBJ2-7, reads GAGVSQSPSNKVTEKGKDVELRCDPISGHTALYWYRQSLGQGLEFLIYFQGNSAPDKSGLPSDRFSAERTGGSVSTLTIQRTQQEDSAVYLCASSPRTGGMYEQYFGPGTRLTVT.

This clone was counted at least ten times. V gene TRBV18 combines with J gene TRBJ2-6; 10 nucleotides match TRBD1. The germline V gene encodes CDR1 KGHSH and CDR2 LQKENI. The CDR3 length is 21 residues. V was clipped by 4 bases and J by 0 bases; unmatched bases: 15. CDR3 bases: TGTGCCAGCTCACGGGCAGGATGGACAGGGGGAAAATTCTCTGGGGCCAACGTCCTGACTTTC. It translates to CASSRAGWTGGKFSGANVLTF.

The V call is TRBV21-1, the J call TRBJ1-1; the listed D gene, TRBD1, was not tested against the DNA. TRBV21-1 is reported as a pseudogene. This CDR3 spans 15 amino acids. The CDR3, as DNA: TGTGCCAGCAGCAAAGGTGGGACAGGGGGTACTGAAGCTTTCTTT. It yields the protein CASSKGGTGGTEAFF.

The CDR3 spells CASSLGHGGNGSRYWIQYNEQFF. The DNA for the CDR3 is TGTGCCAGCAGTTTGGGACATGGGGGTAACGGCAGCCGATATTGGATACAATACAATGAGCAGTTCTTC. This chain links TRBV27 with TRBJ2-1; perhaps TRBD1 as D (6 bases). V was shortened by 3 bases and J by 4 bases, with 37 bases between the two germline ends. The CDR3 has 23 amino acids. From germline, CDR1 is MNHEY and CDR2 SMNVEV (reference sequence).

This sequence joins TRBV4-3 and TRBJ2-1; D might be TRBD2 (6 bases). Trimming shortened V by 6 bases and J by 0 bases, and 9 bases separated the two germline ends. The CDR3 totals 14 residues. Per the germline V gene, CDR1 is LGHNA and CDR2 is YSLEER. The CDR3: CASSFGSSYNEQFF. DNA for the CDR3: TGCGCCAGCAGTTTCGGGAGCTCCTACAATGAGCAGTTCTTC.

The rearrangement links TRBV5-1 to TRBJ2-3; the match to TRBD1 covers 9 bases. Germline-derived CDR1 and CDR2 are SGHRS and YFSETQ. Trimming cost V 4 bases and J 5 bases; bases outside gene matches: 11. The CDR3 is 16 residues long. The CDR3 reads CASSPFRGTGIDTQYF. DNA for the CDR3: TGCGCCAGCAGCCCTTTTCGGGGGACAGGGATAGATACGCAGTATTTT.

CDR3 DNA: TGCGCCAGCAGCACATATAGCAATCAGCCCCAGCATTTT. This codes for CASSTYSNQPQHF. The rearrangement joins TRBV5-1 to TRBJ1-5, with D unresolved. V lost 4 bases, J lost 0 bases, and 5 bases lay in between. This CDR3 has 13 amino acids. The germline V gene has CDR1 SGHRS and CDR2 YFSETQ.

The rearrangement uses TRBV7-2 and TRBJ1-1; 7 nucleotides align to TRBD1. Trimming took 7 bases from V and 6 from J; bases not matched to a gene: 8. Germline-derived CDR1 and CDR2 are SGHTA and FQGNSA. This CDR3 contains 13 residues. CDR3: CASTWRQGPEAFF. In nucleotides, the CDR3 is TGTGCCAGCACCTGGAGACAGGGCCCTGAAGCTTTCTTT.

This chain links TRBV18 with TRBJ1-1; D is possibly TRBD1 (5 bases). The length of the CDR3 is 15 residues. The germline V gene encodes CDR1 KGHSH and CDR2 LQKENI. The V gene lost 2 bases and the J gene lost 1 base, with 11 bases spanning the gap. This CDR3 reads CASSPFGGENTEAFF. CDR3 bases: TGTGCCAGCTCACCATTCGGAGGGGAGAACACTGAAGCTTTCTTT.

As regards this clone: At one end the junction does not follow the germline gene, possibly because of a read error. V usage is TRBV2 and J usage is TRBJ2-1; TRBD2 agrees at 13 bases. Germline-derived CDR1 and CDR2 are SNHLY and FYNNEI. The CDR3 contains 15 residues. The CDR3 nucleotides read TGTGCCACCAGTCGGACTAGCGGGAGTGGAAATGAGCAGTTCTTC. Its translation: CATSRTSGSGNEQFF.

The chain employs TRBV19 and TRBJ2-1; 10 bases agree with TRBD2. This CDR3 is built from 19 residues. CDR1 LNHDA and CDR2 SQIVND come from the germline V gene (reference sequence). V shed 5 bases, J shed 5 bases, and the junction held 18 bases outside the gene matches. The CDR3 protein is CASSGTGRLAGAYHNEQFF. In DNA form, the CDR3 reads TGTGCCAGTAGTGGAACCGGGCGGCTAGCGGGAGCCTACCACAATGAGCAGTTCTTC.

The chain has TRBV7-2 and TRBJ1-1, with 8 bases identical to TRBD1. In germline, CDR1 is SGHTA, CDR2 FQGNSA. CDR3 size: 19 residues. Trimming at V came to 1 base and at J to 1 base, leaving 14 bases not matched to a gene. The chain's CDR3 is CASSLVSFRGRGGNTEAFF. CDR3 nucleotides: TGTGCCAGCAGCTTAGTTTCGTTCAGGGGGCGCGGGGGGAACACTGAAGCTTTCTTT. The entire variable domain, with the rest obtained from reference TRBV7-2 and TRBJ1-1, is as follows: GAGVSQSPSNKVTEKGKDVELRCDPISGHTALYWYRQSLGQGLEFLIYFQGNSAPDKSGLPSDRFSAERTGGSVSTLTIQRTQQEDSAVYLCASSLVSFRGRGGNTEAFFGQGTRLTVV.

CDR3 protein: CASSRSGVMNTEAFF. CDR3 sequence (DNA): TGCGCCAGCAGCCGTTCAGGGGTCATGAACACTGAAGCTTTCTTT. J is TRBJ1-1 and V is TRBV4-1; tentatively, D is TRBD1 (6 bases). Trimming took 4 bases from V and 0 from J, leaving 12 bases between them. Germline V gives CDR1 MGHRA, CDR2 YSYEKL. The CDR3 totals 15 residues.

The J gene is TRBJ1-2, the V gene TRBV29-1, with 7 bases identical to TRBD1. With V trimmed by 2 bases and J by 7 bases, 10 bases remained unmatched. This CDR3 comprises 14 residues. Germline V gene lookup returns CDR1 SQVTM and CDR2 ANQGSEA. The CDR3 coding sequence is TGCAGCGTTGAACGCGTACAGGGGATGCGTGGCTACACCTTC. It yields the protein CSVERVQGMRGYTF.

The rearrangement uses TRBV7-8 and TRBJ2-7; TRBD2 matches at 9 bases. The ends lost 2 bases at V and 3 bases at J; junction bases unmatched: 11. CDR1 is SGHVS, CDR2 FQNEAQ, per germline. The CDR3 extends over 17 amino acids. CDR3 DNA: TGTGCCAGCAGCTTACCGACGCTAGCGGGATTTCGCTACGAGCAGTACTTC. Protein sequence: CASSLPTLAGFRYEQYF.

The V and J genes are TRBV2 and TRBJ1-3; a weak D match, TRBD1 (6 bases). The germline V and J ends were trimmed by 8 bases and 4 bases, with 12 bases remaining between them. This CDR3 region has 13 residues. Germline CDR1 and CDR2: SNHLY and FYNNEI. CDR3 loop: CASYRVFGNTIYF. CDR3 DNA: TGTGCCAGCTACAGGGTTTTCGGAAACACCATATATTTT.

This rearrangement joins TRBV6-5 to TRBJ1-6; 11 bases agree with TRBD1. CDR3 length equals 14 residues. From germline, CDR1 is MNHEY and CDR2 SVGAGI. J gave up 9 bases and V 6 bases, and 4 bases lay outside the gene matches. CDR3: CASRRTGGGSPLHF. In nucleotides, the CDR3 is TGTGCCAGCAGAAGGACAGGGGGCGGTTCACCCCTCCACTTT.

This chain connects TRBV28 to TRBJ2-1, with D perhaps matching TRBD1 (5 bases). This CDR3 contains 13 residues. Germline lookup yields CDR1 MDHEN and CDR2 SYDVKM. The V end was cut by 8 bases, the J end by 4 bases, with 12 bases between. CDR3 coding DNA: TGTGCCAGCGCGGCAGGGTCATACAATGAGCAGTTCTTC. Residues: CASAAGSYNEQFF.